A single sample is the source of the 21 T cell receptor beta chains below, sequenced in a study of blood T cell repertoires in COVID-19. Only in-frame clones appear in the TCRdb table, and some are missing; sequencing was by immunoSEQ multiplex PCR. There are 150,000 to 200,000 clones in the sample; 86% occur only once, and roughly 7.3% lies in the top ten. The sequenced sample consisted of peripheral blood. The receptor set was obtained from a woman at least 80 years old in a cohort sampled during active or convalescent COVID-19.

CDR3 protein: CASSSRNEQFF. Written as DNA, the CDR3 is TGTGCCAGCAGTTCCCGCAATGAGCAGTTCTTC. The chain links TRBV28 to TRBJ2-1, with D unclear. CDR3 length: 11 amino acids. The V gene lost 4 bases and the J gene lost 6 bases, with 4 bases spanning the gap. CDR1 is MDHEN and CDR2 is SYDVKM in the germline V gene.

Concerning this clone itself: In the same sample, other DNA sequences code for this CDR3. This sequence joins TRBV6-1 and TRBJ2-1, with 9 nucleotides matching TRBD2. The junction had 9 bases not matched to a gene; V was cut back by 2 bases and J by 7 bases. Looked up from germline, CDR1 is MNHNS and CDR2 is SASEGT. The CDR3 runs 16 residues. CDR3 loop: CASSESSSGSYNEQFF. The DNA of the CDR3 is TGTGCCAGCAGTGAATCGAGTAGCGGGAGTTATAATGAGCAGTTCTTC.

This chain connects TRBV29-1 to TRBJ1-5, with D possibly TRBD1 on 6 matching bases. Between the trimmed V and J ends, which lost 5 bases and 2 bases, there was a span of 13 bases. CDR3 length equals 14 residues. Germline CDR1 and CDR2: SQVTM and ANQGSEA. This CDR3 is CSVTQGGGNQPQHF. Here the CDR3 DNA reads TGCAGCGTTACACAGGGAGGGGGCAATCAGCCCCAGCATTTT.

In this sample, this clone turned up a few times. Other DNA sequences within the sample encode an identical CDR3. This chain joins TRBV3-1 (or the pseudogene TRBV3-2) and TRBJ1-2; D is unclear. Germline V gives CDR1 LGHDT, CDR2 YNNKEL (reference sequence). V was trimmed by 1 base and J by 3 bases, leaving 3 bases between them. This CDR3 is built from 12 residues. CDR3 protein: CASSQADYGYTF. CDR3 in DNA: TGTGCCAGCAGCCAAGCGGACTATGGCTACACCTTC.

The chain uses TRBV6-6 and TRBJ2-1; D possibly corresponds to TRBD2 (5 bases). Germline loops: CDR1 MNHNY, CDR2 SVGAGI (reference sequence). The V gene lost 5 bases and the J gene lost 1 base, with 18 bases spanning the gap. CDR3 length equals 17 residues. CDR3 residues: CASSHFRGLRSYNEQFF. In nucleotides, the CDR3 is TGTGCCAGCAGTCATTTCCGAGGACTTAGATCCTACAATGAGCAGTTCTTC.

The chain uses TRBV18 and TRBJ2-2; 7 bases match TRBD2. The V segment lost 3 bases and the J segment 3 bases; nucleotides outside the gene matches: 7. This CDR3 comprises 16 residues. CDR1 and CDR2 from the germline V gene are KGHSH and LQKENI. The CDR3, as DNA: TGTGCCAGCTCACCTTCCCTAGCGGTGTACACCGGGGAGCTGTTTTTT. Residues: CASSPSLAVYTGELFF.

This chain uses TRBV6-1 with TRBJ2-2, with TRBD1 identical over 10 bases. V gave up 4 bases and J gave up 5 bases; unmatched junction bases: 7. The CDR3 length is 16 residues. Germline-derived CDR1 and CDR2 are MNHNS and SASEGT. Here the CDR3 reads CASSVNPGQGTGELFF. In nucleotides, the CDR3 is TGTGCCAGCAGTGTCAATCCGGGACAGGGGACCGGGGAGCTGTTTTTT.

The genes are TRBV7-9 and TRBJ2-3; D is unresolved. Germline V lookup: CDR1 SEHNR, CDR2 FQNEAQ (reference sequence). V lost 1 base to trimming and J lost 1 base, with 9 bases between them. The CDR3 is 15 amino acids. The CDR3 region is CASSLGQIGTDTQYF. CDR3 bases: TGTGCCAGCAGCTTAGGGCAGATCGGCACAGATACGCAGTATTTT.

This clone appeared once. This chain links TRBV15 with TRBJ1-5; D gene uncertain. V was pared by 1 base and J by 0 bases, with 10 bases between. The CDR3 length is 16 residues. Per the germline V gene, CDR1 is LNHNV and CDR2 is YYDKDF (reference sequence). CDR3 loop: CATSRGGSSSNQPQHF. Here the CDR3 DNA reads TGTGCCACCAGCAGAGGAGGCAGTAGTAGCAATCAGCCCCAGCATTTT.

J is TRBJ1-2 and V is TRBV5-1; D is ambiguous. This CDR3 is 15 amino acids long. Per the germline V gene, CDR1 is SGHRS and CDR2 is YFSETQ. V was shortened by 1 base and J by 3 bases, with 13 bases between the two germline ends. This CDR3 reads CASSLTSGEYYGYTF. CDR3 sequence (DNA): TGCGCCAGCAGCTTGACTTCCGGGGAATACTATGGCTACACCTTC.

V gene TRBV10-2 combines with J gene TRBJ2-2; D gene ambiguous. The CDR3 extends over 15 amino acids. V was cut by 3 bases and J by 3 bases, with 11 bases left in between. CDR1 is WSHSY and CDR2 is SAAADI in the germline V gene. The CDR3 DNA reads as TGCGCCAGCAGTGACTTCGGTCTTCACACCGGGGAGCTGTTTTTT. Encoded protein: CASSDFGLHTGELFF.

The chain is built from TRBV7-6 and TRBJ2-5; the D gene is possibly TRBD2 (6 bases). V shed 4 bases and J shed 1 base, with 16 bases lying between them. The germline CDR1 and CDR2 sequences are SGHVS and FNYEAQ. This CDR3 region has 16 residues. DNA for the CDR3: TGTGCCAGCAGCTGGGGTGGGGGACTGCTCCAAGAGACCCAGTACTTC. It yields the protein CASSWGGGLLQETQYF.

The gene calls are TRBV30 and TRBJ1-1; D is unresolved. The germline V gene has CDR1 GTSNPN and CDR2 SVGIG (reference sequence). V lost 2 bases and J lost 0, with 7 bases in between. The CDR3 is 13 amino acids. The CDR3 DNA sequence: TGTGCCTGGAGTCCTGGGCTGAACACTGAAGCTTTCTTT. Its protein product is CAWSPGLNTEAFF.

The chain is built from TRBV30 and TRBJ1-6, with TRBD1 as a possible D gene (5 bases). The V end lost 6 bases, the J end lost 5 bases, and 11 bases lay between the germline ends. This CDR3 has 13 residues. The germline CDR1 and CDR2 sequences are GTSNPN and SVGIG (reference sequence). Written as DNA, the CDR3 is TGTGCCTGTCGGGGGGGGAATAATTCACCCCTCCACTTT. Translated, it gives CACRGGNNSPLHF. Variable domain in full (rest from reference TRBV30 and TRBJ1-6): SQTIHQWPATLVQPVGSPLSLECTVEGTSNPNLYWYRQAAGRGLQLLFYSVGIGQISSEVPQNLSASRPQDRQFILSSKKLLLSDSGFYLCACRGGNNSPLHFGNGTRLTVT.

The chain uses TRBV13 and TRBJ1-2, with TRBD1 as a possible D gene (6 bases). Trimming left V 5 bases short and J 4 bases short, with 17 bases between. Germline V gene lookup returns CDR1 PRHDT and CDR2 FYEKMQ (reference sequence). The CDR3 spans 15 residues. The CDR3 loop is CASSQNWGGPYGYTF. In DNA form, the CDR3 reads TGTGCCAGCAGCCAAAATTGGGGGGGGCCCTATGGCTACACCTTC. Based on the CDR3 plus reference TRBV13 and TRBJ1-2, the full variable domain is AAGVIQSPRHLIKEKRETATLKCYPIPRHDTVYWYQQGPGQDPQFLISFYEKMQSDKGSIPDRFSAQQFSDYHSELNMSSLELGDSALYFCASSQNWGGPYGYTFGSGTRLTVV.

This chain joins TRBV6-2 or TRBV6-3 and TRBJ2-7, with 9 nucleotides matching TRBD2. The CDR3 consists of 15 residues. With V trimmed by 4 bases and J by 6 bases, 10 bases remained unmatched. Germline CDR1 and CDR2: MNHEY and SVGEGT. DNA of the CDR3: TGTGCCAGCAGTTCCCTGGCGGGGGGGCGAGGCGAGCAGTACTTC. Translated: CASSSLAGGRGEQYF.

The chain has TRBV30 and TRBJ1-1; D is ambiguous. Per germline, CDR1 GTSNPN and CDR2 SVGIG (reference sequence). Trimming pared 5 bases from V and 5 bases from J, leaving 9 bases between. The CDR3 is 11 amino acids. The CDR3 DNA sequence: TGTGCCTGGGGCGTGCGGACTGAAGCTTTCTTT. Translation gives CAWGVRTEAFF. Looking up the rest from reference TRBV30 and TRBJ1-1 gives the full variable domain: SQTIHQWPATLVQPVGSPLSLECTVEGTSNPNLYWYRQAAGRGLQLLFYSVGIGQISSEVPQNLSASRPQDRQFILSSKKLLLSDSGFYLCAWGVRTEAFFGQGTRLTVV.

J is TRBJ2-7 and V is TRBV13; tentatively, D is TRBD1 (6 bases). The V end lost 6 bases, the J end lost 5 bases, and 17 bases lay between the germline ends. This CDR3 contains 14 residues. In germline, CDR1 is PRHDT, CDR2 FYEKMQ (reference sequence). In DNA, the CDR3 is TGTGCCAGCAGGCAACTCTACAGGGCCCACGAGCAGTACTTC. This codes for CASRQLYRAHEQYF.

This clone was observed a single time. The genes are TRBV19 and TRBJ1-1; D may be TRBD1 (5 bases). The CDR3 spans 14 residues. V was cut by 3 bases and J by 5 bases, with 13 bases left in between. The germline V gene has CDR1 LNHDA and CDR2 SQIVND (reference sequence). In DNA, the CDR3 is TGTGCCAGTAGTATTGGCAGGGTCAGGACTGAAGCTTTCTTT. Translating it yields CASSIGRVRTEAFF.

This chain links TRBV4-2 with TRBJ2-4; the match to TRBD2 covers 13 bases. The CDR3 consists of 19 residues. In germline, CDR1 is LGHNA, CDR2 YNFKEQ. With V trimmed by 3 bases and J by 1 base, 9 bases remained unmatched. CDR3 in DNA: TGTGCCAGCAGCCAGGAACTAGCGGGAGGGGGTTCGGCCAAAAACATTCAGTACTTC. As protein: CASSQELAGGGSAKNIQYF.

This clone was seen a single time. The rearrangement uses TRBV6-5 and TRBJ2-7; D unclear. From germline, CDR1 is MNHEY and CDR2 SVGAGI. This CDR3 contains 15 residues. The germline V and J ends were trimmed by 2 bases and 7 bases, with 18 bases remaining between them. The CDR3 reads CASSYPRAPAWEQYF. The CDR3 DNA is TGTGCCAGCAGTTACCCCCGCGCCCCCGCCTGGGAGCAGTACTTC.